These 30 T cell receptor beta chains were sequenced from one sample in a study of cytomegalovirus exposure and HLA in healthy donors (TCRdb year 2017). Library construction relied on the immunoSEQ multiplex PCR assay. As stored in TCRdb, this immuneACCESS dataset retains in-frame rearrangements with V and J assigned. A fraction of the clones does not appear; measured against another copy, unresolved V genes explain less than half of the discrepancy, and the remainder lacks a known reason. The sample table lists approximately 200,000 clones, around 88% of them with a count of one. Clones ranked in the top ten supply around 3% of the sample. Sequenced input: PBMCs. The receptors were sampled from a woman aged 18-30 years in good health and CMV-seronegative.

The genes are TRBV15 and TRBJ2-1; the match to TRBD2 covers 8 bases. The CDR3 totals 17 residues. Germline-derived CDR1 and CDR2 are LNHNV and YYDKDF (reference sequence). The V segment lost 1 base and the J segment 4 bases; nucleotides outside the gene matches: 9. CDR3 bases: TGTGCCACCAGCAGAGCCCAAGCGGGAGTGCTTTACAATGAGCAGTTCTTC. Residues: CATSRAQAGVLYNEQFF.

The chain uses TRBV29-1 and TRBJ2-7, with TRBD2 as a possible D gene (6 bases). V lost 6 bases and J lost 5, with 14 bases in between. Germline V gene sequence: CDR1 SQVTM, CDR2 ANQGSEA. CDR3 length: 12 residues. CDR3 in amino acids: CSVGGTTHEQYF. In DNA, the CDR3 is TGCAGCGTCGGAGGGACGACTCACGAGCAGTACTTC.

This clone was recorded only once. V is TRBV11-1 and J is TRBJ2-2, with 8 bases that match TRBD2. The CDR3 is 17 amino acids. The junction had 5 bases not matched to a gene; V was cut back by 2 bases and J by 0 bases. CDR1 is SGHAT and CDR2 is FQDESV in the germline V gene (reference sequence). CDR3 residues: CASSLISGGSNTGELFF. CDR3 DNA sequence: TGTGCCAGCAGCTTAATCAGCGGGGGTTCGAACACCGGGGAGCTGTTTTTT.

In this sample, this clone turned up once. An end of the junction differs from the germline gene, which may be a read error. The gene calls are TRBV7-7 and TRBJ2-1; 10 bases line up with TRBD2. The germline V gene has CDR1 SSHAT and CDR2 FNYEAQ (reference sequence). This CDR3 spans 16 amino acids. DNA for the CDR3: TGTGCTAGCAGCTTACTAGCGGGGAGCTCCTACAATGAGCAGTTCTTC. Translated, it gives CASSLLAGSSYNEQFF.

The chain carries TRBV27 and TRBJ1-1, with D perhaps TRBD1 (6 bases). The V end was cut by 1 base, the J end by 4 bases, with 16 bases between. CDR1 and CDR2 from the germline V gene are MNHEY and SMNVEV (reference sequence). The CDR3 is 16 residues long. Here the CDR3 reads CASSLFGGGASTEAFF. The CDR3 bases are TGTGCCAGCAGTTTATTCGGTGGGGGGGCGAGCACTGAAGCTTTCTTT.

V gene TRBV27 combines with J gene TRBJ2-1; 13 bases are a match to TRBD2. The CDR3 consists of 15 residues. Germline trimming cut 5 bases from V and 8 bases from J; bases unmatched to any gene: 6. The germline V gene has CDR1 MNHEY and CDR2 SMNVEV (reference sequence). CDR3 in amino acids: CASSTSGRAPHEQFF. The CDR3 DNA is TGTGCCAGCAGTACTAGCGGGAGGGCCCCACATGAGCAGTTCTTC.

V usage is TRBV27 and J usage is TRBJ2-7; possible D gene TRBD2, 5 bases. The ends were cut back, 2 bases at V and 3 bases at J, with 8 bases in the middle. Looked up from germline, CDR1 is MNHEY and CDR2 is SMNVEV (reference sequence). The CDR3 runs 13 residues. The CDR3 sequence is CASSLGSLYEQYF. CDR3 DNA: TGTGCCAGCAGTTTAGGGAGCCTCTACGAGCAGTACTTC.

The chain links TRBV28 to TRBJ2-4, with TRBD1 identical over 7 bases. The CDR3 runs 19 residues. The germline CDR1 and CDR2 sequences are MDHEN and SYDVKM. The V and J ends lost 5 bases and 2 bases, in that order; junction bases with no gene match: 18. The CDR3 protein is CASSPRQGGLRVTKNIQYF. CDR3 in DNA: TGTGCCAGCAGTCCGAGACAGGGTGGACTTCGTGTAACCAAAAACATTCAGTACTTC.

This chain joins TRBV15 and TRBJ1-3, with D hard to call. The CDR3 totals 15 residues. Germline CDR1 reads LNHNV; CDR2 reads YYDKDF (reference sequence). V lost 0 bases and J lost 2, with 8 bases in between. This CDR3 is CATSRDLGAGNTIYF. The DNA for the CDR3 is TGTGCCACCAGCAGAGATCTGGGAGCTGGAAACACCATATATTTT.

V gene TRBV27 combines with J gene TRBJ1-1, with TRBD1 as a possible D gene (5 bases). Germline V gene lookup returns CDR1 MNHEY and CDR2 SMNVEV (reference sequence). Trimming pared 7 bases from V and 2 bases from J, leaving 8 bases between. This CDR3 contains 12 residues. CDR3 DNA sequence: TGTGCCAGCACCGACAGCAACACTGAAGCTTTCTTT. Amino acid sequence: CASTDSNTEAFF.

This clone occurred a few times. The CDR3 region has the DNA TGTGCCTGGAGTCTAGCGGGAGGGCAGGAGCAGTACTTC. Protein: CAWSLAGGQEQYF. This chain connects TRBV30 to TRBJ2-7; 12 bases match TRBD2. The V segment lost 2 bases and the J segment 7 bases; nucleotides outside the gene matches: 3. Germline-derived CDR1 and CDR2 are GTSNPN and SVGIG (reference sequence). This CDR3 contains 13 residues.

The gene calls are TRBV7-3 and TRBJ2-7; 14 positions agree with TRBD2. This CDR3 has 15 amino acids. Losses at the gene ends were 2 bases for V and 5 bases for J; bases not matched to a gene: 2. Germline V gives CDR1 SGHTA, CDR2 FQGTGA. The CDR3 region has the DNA TGTGCCAGCAGCTTAGGGACTAGCGGGAGCGACGAGCAGTACTTC. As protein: CASSLGTSGSDEQYF.

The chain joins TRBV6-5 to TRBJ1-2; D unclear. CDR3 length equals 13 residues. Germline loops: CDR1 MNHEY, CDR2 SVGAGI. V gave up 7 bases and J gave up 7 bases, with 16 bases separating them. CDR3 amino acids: CASTSGVDRGYTF. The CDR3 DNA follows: TGTGCCAGCACCTCCGGGGTGGATCGTGGCTACACCTTC.

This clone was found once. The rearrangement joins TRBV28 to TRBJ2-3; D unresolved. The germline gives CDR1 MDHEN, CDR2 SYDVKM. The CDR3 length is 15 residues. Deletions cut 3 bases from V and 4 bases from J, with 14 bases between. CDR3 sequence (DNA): TGTGCCAGCAGTTTCCTTCCTATCCAGGCAGATACGCAGTATTTT. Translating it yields CASSFLPIQADTQYF.

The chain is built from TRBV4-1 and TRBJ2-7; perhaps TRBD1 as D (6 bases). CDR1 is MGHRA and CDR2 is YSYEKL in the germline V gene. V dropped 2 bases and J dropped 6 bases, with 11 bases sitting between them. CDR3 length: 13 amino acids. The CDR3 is CASSQSQGPEQYF. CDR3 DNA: TGCGCCAGCAGCCAAAGCCAGGGGCCCGAGCAGTACTTC.

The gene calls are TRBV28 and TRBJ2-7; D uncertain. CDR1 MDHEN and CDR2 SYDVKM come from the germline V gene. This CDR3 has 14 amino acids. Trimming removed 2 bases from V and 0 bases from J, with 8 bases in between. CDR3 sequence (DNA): TGTGCCAGCAGTTTAGGCAGTTTCTCCTACGAGCAGTACTTC. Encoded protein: CASSLGSFSYEQYF.

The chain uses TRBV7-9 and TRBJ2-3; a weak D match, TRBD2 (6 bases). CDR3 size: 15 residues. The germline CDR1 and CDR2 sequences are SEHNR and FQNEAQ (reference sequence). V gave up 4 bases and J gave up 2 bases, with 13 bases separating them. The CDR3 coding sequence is TGTGCCAGCAGCTCCTCGGGAGACTCCACAGATACGCAGTATTTT. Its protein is CASSSSGDSTDTQYF.

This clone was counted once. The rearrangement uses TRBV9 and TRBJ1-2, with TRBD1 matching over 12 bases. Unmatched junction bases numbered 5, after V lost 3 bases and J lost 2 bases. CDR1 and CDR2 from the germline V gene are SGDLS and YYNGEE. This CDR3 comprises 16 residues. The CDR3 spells CASSGDRGRANYGYTF. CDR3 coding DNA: TGTGCCAGCAGCGGGGACAGGGGGCGGGCGAACTATGGCTACACCTTC. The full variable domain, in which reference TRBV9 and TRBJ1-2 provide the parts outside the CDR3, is DSGVTQTPKHLITATGQRVTLRCSPRSGDLSVYWYQQSLDQGLQFLIQYYNGEERAKGNILERFSAQQFPDLHSELNLSSLELGDSALYFCASSGDRGRANYGYTFGSGTRLTVV.

CDR3 in amino acids: CASSQVRSSGTSASYNEQFF. The DNA for the CDR3 is TGCGCCAGCAGCCAAGTACGTAGTTCCGGGACTAGCGCCTCCTACAATGAGCAGTTCTTC. V is TRBV4-3 and J is TRBJ2-1, with TRBD2 matching 10 bases. Per germline, CDR1 LGHNA and CDR2 YSLEER. This CDR3 has 20 residues. The V and J ends lost 1 base and 0 bases, in that order; junction bases with no gene match: 12.

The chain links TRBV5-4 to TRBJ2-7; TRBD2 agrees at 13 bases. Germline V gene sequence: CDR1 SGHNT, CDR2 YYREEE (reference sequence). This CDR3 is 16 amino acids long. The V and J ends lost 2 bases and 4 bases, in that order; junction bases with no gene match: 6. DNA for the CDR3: TGTGCCAGCAGCTTACGGGGGACTAGCGGGATGTACGAGCAGTACTTC. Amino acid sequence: CASSLRGTSGMYEQYF.

The CDR3 DNA sequence: TGTGCCAGCGGGAGACTAGCGGGAGATACGCAGTATTTT. It yields the protein CASGRLAGDTQYF. V and J are TRBV7-9 and TRBJ2-3; 10 bases line up with TRBD2. Looked up from germline, CDR1 is SEHNR and CDR2 is FQNEAQ (reference sequence). Germline trimming cut 8 bases from V and 5 bases from J; bases unmatched to any gene: 4. This CDR3 is 13 amino acids long.

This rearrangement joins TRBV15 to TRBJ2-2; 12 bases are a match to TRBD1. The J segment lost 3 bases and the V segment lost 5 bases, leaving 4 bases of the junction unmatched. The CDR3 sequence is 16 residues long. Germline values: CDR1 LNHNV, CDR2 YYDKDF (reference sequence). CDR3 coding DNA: TGTGCCACCAGCCTGGGACAGGGGGCACACACCGGGGAGCTGTTTTTT. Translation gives CATSLGQGAHTGELFF. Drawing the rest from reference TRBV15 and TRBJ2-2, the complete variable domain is DAMVIQNPRYQVTQFGKPVTLSCSQTLNHNVMYWYQQKSSQAPKLLFHYYDKDFNNEADTPDNFQSRRPNTSFCFLDIRSPGLGDTAMYLCATSLGQGAHTGELFFGEGSRLTVL.

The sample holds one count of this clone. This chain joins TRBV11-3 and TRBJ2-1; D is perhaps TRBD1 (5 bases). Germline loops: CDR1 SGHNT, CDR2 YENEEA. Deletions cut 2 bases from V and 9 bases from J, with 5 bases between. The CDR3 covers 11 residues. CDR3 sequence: CASSLRGEQFF. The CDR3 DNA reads TGTGCCAGCAGCTTAAGGGGTGAGCAGTTCTTC.

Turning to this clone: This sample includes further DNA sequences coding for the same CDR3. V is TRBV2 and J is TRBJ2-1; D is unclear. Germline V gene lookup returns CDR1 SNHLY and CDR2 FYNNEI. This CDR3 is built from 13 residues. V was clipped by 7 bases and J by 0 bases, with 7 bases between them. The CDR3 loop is CASTRSSYNEQFF. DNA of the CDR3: TGTGCCAGCACCCGGAGCTCCTACAATGAGCAGTTCTTC.

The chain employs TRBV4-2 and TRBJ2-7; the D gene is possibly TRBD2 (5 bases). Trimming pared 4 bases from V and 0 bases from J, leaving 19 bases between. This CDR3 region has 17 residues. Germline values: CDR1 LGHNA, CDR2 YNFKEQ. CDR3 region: CASSPGSTSGSSYEQYF. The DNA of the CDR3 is TGTGCCAGCAGCCCGGGATCGACCAGCGGAAGCTCCTACGAGCAGTACTTC.

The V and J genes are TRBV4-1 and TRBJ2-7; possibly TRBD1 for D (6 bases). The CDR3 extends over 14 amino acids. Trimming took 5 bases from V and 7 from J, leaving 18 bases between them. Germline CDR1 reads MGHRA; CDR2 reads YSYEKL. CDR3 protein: CASSTGTPTWEQYF. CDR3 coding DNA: TGCGCCAGCAGCACCGGGACACCGACTTGGGAGCAGTACTTC.

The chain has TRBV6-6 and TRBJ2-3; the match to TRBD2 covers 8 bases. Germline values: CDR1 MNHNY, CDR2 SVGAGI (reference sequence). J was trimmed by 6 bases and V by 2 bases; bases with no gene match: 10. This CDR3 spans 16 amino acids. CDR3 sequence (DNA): TGTGCCAGCAGTTACCTAAAGCGGGGGACTTCGGATACGCAGTATTTT. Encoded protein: CASSYLKRGTSDTQYF.

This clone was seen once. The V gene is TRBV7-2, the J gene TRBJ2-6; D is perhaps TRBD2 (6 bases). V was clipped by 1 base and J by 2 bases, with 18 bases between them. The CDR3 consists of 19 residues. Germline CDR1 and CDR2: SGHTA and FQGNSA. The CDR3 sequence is CASSLEARRLVPGANVLTF. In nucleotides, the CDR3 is TGTGCCAGCAGCTTAGAGGCAAGACGACTAGTTCCTGGGGCCAACGTCCTGACTTTC.

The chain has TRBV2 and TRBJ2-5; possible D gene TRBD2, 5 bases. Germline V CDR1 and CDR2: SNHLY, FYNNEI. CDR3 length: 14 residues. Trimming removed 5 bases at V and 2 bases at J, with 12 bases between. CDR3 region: CASSPEAEQETQYF. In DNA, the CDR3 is TGTGCCAGCAGTCCCGAAGCGGAACAAGAGACCCAGTACTTC.

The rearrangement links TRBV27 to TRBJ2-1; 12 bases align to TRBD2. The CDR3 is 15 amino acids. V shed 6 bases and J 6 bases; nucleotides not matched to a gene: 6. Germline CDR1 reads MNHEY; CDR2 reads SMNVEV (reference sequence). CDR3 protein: CASSLAGGPSNEQFF. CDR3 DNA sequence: TGTGCCAGCAGCCTAGCGGGAGGGCCCTCCAATGAGCAGTTCTTC.